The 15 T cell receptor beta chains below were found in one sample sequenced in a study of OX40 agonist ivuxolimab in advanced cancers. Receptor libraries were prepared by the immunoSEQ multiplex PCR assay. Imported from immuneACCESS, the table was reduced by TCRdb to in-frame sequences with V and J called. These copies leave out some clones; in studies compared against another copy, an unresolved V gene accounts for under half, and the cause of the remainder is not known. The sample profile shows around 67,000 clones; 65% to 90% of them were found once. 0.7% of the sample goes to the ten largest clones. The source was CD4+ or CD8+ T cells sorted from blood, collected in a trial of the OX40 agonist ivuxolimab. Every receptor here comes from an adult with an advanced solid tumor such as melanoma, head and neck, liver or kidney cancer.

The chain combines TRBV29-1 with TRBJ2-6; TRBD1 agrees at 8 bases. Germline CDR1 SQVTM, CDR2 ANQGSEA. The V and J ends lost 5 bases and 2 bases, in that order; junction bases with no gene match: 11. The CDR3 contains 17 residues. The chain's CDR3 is CSVLLGQGGPGANVLTF. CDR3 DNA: TGCAGCGTTCTTCTCGGACAGGGCGGGCCTGGGGCCAACGTCCTGACTTTC.

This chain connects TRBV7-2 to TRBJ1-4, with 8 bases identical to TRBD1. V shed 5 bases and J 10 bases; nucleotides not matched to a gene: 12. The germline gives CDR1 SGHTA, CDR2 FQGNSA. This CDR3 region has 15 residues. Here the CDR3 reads CASSPLGQGFGKLFF. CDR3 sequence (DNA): TGTGCCAGCAGCCCTCTAGGACAGGGCTTTGGAAAACTGTTTTTT.

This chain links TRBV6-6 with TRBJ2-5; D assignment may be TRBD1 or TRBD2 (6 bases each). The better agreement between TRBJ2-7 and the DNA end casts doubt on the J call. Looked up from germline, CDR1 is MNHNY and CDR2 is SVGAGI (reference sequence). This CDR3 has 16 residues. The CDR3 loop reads CASSYSIRGLSYEQYF. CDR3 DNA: TGTGCCAGCAGTTACTCTATCCGGGGGCTTAGCTACGAGCAGTACTTC.

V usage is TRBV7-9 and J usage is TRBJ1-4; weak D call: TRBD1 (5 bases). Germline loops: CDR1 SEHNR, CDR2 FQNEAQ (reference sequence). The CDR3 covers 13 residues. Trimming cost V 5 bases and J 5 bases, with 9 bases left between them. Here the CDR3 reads CASSLGVNEKLFF. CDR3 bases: TGTGCCAGCAGCCTAGGGGTAAATGAAAAACTGTTTTTT.

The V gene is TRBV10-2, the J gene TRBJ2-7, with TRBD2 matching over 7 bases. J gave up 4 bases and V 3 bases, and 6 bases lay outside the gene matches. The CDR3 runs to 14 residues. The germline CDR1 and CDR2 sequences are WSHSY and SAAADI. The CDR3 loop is CASSDDGRRYEQYF. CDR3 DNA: TGCGCCAGCAGTGACGACGGGAGGAGGTACGAGCAGTACTTC.

Here the CDR3 reads CAIKARGSTDTQYF. The CDR3 region has the DNA TGTGCCATCAAGGCCAGGGGTAGCACAGATACGCAGTATTTT. V and J are TRBV10-3 and TRBJ2-3, with a possible D match to TRBD1 (6 bases). V was shortened by 7 bases and J by 0 bases, with 11 bases between the two germline ends. The CDR3 sequence is 14 residues long. CDR1 ENHRY and CDR2 SYGVKD come from the germline V gene.

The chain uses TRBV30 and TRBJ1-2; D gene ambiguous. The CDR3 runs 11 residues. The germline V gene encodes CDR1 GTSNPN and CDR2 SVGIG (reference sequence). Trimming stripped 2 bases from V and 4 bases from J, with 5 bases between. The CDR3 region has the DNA TGTGCCTGGAGTCAGTCCTATGGCTACACCTTC. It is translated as CAWSQSYGYTF.

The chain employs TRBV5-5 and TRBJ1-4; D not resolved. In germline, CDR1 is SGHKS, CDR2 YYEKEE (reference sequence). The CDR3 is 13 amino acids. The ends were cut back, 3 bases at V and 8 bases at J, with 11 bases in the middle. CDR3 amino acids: CASSSGFREKLFF. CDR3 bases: TGTGCCAGCAGCTCGGGCTTTCGGGAAAAACTGTTTTTT. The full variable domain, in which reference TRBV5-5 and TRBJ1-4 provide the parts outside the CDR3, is DAGVTQSPTHLIKTRGQQVTLRCSPISGHKSVSWYQQVLGQGPQFIFQYYEKEERGRGNFPDRFSARQFPNYSSELNVNALLLGDSALYLCASSSGFREKLFFGSGTQLSVL.

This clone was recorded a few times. Written as DNA, the CDR3 is TGTGCCAGCAGCTGGGACAGGCGCGGTTCACCCCTCCACTTT. This translates into CASSWDRRGSPLHF. The V gene is TRBV5-6, the J gene TRBJ1-6; 8 nucleotides match TRBD1. The J segment lost 9 bases and the V segment lost 3 bases, leaving 5 bases of the junction unmatched. Germline lookup yields CDR1 SGHDT and CDR2 YYEEEE. The CDR3 spans 14 residues.

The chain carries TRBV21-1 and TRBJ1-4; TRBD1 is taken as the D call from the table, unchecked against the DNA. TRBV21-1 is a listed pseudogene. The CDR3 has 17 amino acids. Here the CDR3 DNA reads TGTGCCAGCAGCAGGGACAGGGTTGAAGCAACTAATGAAAAACTGTTTTTT. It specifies CASSRDRVEATNEKLFF.

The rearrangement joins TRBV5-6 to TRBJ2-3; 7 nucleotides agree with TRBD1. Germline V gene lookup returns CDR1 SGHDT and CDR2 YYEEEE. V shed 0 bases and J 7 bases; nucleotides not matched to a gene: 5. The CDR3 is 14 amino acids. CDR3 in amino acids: CASSLARGTNTQYF. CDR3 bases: TGTGCCAGCAGCTTGGCCAGGGGGACAAATACGCAGTATTTT.

CDR3 coding DNA: TGTGCCAGCAGTGAACAGGGGGCGTTGAATGTCGAGCAGTACTTC. It yields the protein CASSEQGALNVEQYF. The chain combines TRBV2 with TRBJ2-7; 8 bases fit TRBD1. The trim removed 2 bases at V and 6 bases at J, leaving 9 bases unmatched. The CDR3 runs to 15 residues. Germline CDR1 reads SNHLY; CDR2 reads FYNNEI.

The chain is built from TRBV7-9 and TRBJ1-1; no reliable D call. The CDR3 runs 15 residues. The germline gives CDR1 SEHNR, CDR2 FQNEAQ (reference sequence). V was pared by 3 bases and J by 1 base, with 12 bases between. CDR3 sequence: CASSFGPLWNTEAFF. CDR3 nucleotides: TGTGCCAGCAGCTTCGGTCCACTATGGAACACTGAAGCTTTCTTT.

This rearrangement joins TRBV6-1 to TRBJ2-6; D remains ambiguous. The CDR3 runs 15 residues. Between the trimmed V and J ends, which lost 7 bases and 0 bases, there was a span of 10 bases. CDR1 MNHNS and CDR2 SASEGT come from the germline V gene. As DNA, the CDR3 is TGTGCCAGCATCCCGCATGGCTCTGGGGCCAACGTCCTGACTTTC. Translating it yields CASIPHGSGANVLTF.

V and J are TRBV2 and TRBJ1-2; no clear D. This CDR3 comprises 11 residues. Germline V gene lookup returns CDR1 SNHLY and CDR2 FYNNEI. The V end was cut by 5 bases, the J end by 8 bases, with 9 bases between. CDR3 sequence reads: CASSPEIGYTF. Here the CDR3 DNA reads TGTGCCAGCAGTCCAGAGATCGGCTACACCTTC.